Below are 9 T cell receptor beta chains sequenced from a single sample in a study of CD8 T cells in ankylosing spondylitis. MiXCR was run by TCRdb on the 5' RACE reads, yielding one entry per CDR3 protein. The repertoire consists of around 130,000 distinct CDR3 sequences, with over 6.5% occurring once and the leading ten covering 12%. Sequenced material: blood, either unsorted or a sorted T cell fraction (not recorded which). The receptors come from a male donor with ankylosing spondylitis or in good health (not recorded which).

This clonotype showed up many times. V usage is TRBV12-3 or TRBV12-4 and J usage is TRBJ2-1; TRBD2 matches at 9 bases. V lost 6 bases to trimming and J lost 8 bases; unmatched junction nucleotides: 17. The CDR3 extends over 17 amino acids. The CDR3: CASRQWGAASGVDEQFF. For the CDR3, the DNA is TGTGCCAGCAGACAATGGGGGGCGGCTAGCGGGGTAGATGAGCAGTTCTTC.

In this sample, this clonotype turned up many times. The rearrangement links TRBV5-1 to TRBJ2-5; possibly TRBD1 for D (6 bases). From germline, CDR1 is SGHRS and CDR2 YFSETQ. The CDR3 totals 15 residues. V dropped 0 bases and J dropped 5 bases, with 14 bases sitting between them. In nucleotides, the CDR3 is TGCGCCAGCAGCTTGGGGACAGTTAAAGGCGAGACCCAGTACTTC. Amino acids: CASSLGTVKGETQYF.

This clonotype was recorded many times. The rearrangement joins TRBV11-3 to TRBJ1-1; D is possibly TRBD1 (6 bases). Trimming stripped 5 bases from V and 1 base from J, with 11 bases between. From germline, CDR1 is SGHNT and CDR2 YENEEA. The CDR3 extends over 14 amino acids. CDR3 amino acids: CASSPGQKNTEAFF. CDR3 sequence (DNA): TGTGCCAGCAGCCCAGGACAGAAGAACACTGAAGCTTTCTTT.

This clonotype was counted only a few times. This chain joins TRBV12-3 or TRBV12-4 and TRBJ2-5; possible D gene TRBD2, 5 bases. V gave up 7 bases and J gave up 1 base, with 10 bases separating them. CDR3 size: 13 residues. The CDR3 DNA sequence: TGTGCCAGCACCTCTAGCCCCCAAGAGACCCAGTACTTC. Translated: CASTSSPQETQYF.

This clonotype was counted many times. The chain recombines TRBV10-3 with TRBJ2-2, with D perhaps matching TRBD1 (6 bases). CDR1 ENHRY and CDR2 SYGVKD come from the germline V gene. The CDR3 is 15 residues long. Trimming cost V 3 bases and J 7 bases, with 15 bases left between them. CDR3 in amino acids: CAISDSPGAGGELFF. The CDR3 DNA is TGTGCCATCAGTGATTCCCCAGGGGCGGGCGGGGAGCTGTTTTTT.

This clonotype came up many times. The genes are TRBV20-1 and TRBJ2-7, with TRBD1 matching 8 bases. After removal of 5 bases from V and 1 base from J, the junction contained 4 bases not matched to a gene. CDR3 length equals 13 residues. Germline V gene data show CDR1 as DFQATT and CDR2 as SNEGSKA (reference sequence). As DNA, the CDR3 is TGCAGTGCTCGGACAGGGCGATCCTACGAGCAGTACTTC. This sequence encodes CSARTGRSYEQYF.

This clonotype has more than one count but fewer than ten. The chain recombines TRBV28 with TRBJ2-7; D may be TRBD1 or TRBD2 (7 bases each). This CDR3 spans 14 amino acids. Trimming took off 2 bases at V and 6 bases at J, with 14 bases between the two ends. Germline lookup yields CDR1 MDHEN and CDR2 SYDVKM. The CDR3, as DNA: TGTGCCAGCAGTTTACCGACAGGGAGGGGCGAGCAGTACTTC. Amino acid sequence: CASSLPTGRGEQYF.

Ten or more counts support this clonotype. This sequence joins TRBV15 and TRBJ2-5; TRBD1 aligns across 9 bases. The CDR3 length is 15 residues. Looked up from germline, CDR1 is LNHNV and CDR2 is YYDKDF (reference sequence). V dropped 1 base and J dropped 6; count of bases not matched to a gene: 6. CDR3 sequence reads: CATSRVGTGIKTQYF. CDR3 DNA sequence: TGTGCCACCAGCAGAGTTGGGACAGGGATAAAGACCCAGTACTTC. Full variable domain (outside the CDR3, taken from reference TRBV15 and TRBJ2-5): DAMVIQNPRYQVTQFGKPVTLSCSQTLNHNVMYWYQQKSSQAPKLLFHYYDKDFNNEADTPDNFQSRRPNTSFCFLDIRSPGLGDTAMYLCATSRVGTGIKTQYFGPGTRLLVL.

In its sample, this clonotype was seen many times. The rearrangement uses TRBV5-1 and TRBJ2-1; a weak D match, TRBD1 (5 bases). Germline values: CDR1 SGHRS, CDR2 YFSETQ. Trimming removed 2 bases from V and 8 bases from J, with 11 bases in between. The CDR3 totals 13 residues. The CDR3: CASSFEGEDEQFF. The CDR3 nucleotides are TGCGCCAGCAGCTTTGAAGGGGAAGATGAGCAGTTCTTC.